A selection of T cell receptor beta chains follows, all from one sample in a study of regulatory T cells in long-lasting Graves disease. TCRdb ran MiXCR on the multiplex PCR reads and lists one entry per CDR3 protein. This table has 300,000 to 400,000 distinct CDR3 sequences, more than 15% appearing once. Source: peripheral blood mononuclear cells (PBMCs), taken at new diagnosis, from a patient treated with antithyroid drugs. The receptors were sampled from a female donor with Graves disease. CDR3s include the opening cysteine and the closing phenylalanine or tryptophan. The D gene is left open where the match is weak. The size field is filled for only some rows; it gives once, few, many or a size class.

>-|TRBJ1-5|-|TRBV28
TGTGCCAGCGGAACGAGTCAGCCCCAGCATTTT
CASGTSQPQHF
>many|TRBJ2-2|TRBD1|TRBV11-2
TGTGCCAGCAGCCCAAGGACAGGGGTCCACACCGGGGAGCTGTTTTTT
CASSPRTGVHTGELFF
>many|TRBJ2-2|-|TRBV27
TGTGCCAGCGGGAGGAACACCGGGGAGCTGTTTTTT
CASGRNTGELFF
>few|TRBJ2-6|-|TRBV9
TGTGCCAGCAGTCGCTCTGGGGCCAACGTCCTGACTTTC
CASSRSGANVLTF
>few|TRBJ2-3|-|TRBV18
TGTGCCAGCTCACTCGGGACGGTTGGATTGTTGACAGATACGCAGTATTTT
CASSLGTVGLLTDTQYF
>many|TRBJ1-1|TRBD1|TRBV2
TGTGCCAGCTTGACAGGGCGCACTGAAGCTTTCTTT
CASLTGRTEAFF
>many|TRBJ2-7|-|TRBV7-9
TGTGCCAGCAGCTTAGACAGTGCCTACGAGCAGTACTTC
CASSLDSAYEQYF
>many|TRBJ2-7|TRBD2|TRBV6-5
TGTGCCAGCAGTTACGGGGAACAGTGGGAGGGTGAGCAGTACTTC
CASSYGEQWEGEQYF
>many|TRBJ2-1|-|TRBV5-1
TGCGCCAGCAGCTTGTCTCGCAACAATGAGCAGTTCTTC
CASSLSRNNEQFF
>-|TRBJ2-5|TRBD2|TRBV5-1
TGCGCCAGCAGCTTGACTAGCGGGACGGTGAGGGAGACCCAGTACTTC
CASSLTSGTVRETQYF
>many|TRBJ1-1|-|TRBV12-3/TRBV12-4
TGTGCCAGCAGTTTAGTATTGGGGCGCACTGAAGCTTTCTTT
CASSLVLGRTEAFF
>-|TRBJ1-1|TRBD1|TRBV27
TGTGCCAGCAGTTTAGTCCGGGACAGGGACGCTGAAGCTTTCTTT
CASSLVRDRDAEAFF
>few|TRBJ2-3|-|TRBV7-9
TGTGCCAGCAGACCGCATCTAGCGCCGAATACAGATACGCAGTATTTT
CASRPHLAPNTDTQYF
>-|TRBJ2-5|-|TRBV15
TGTGCCACCAGCCCCCGGACAGACCGAGAGACCCAGTACTTC
CATSPRTDRETQYF
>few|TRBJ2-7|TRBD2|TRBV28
TGTGCCAGCAGTTTTCGGCGGGAGGGCCTCTTATCCTACGAGCAGTACTTC
CASSFRREGLLSYEQYF
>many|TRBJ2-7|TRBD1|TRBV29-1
TGCAGCGTTGAAACCGGGACAGGCTCCTACGAGCAGTACTTC
CSVETGTGSYEQYF
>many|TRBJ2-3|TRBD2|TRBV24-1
TGTGCCACCAGTGACCAACTAGCGTCTAGCACAGATACGCAGTATTTT
CATSDQLASSTDTQYF
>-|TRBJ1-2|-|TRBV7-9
TGTGCCAGCAGCTTAGGGTCGGTTGGCTACACCTTC
CASSLGSVGYTF
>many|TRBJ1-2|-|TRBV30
TGTGCCTGGAGTCATTCCCAGGGAAGCTACACCTTC
CAWSHSQGSYTF
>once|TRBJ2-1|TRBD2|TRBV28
TGTGCCAGCAACCCGACCCGACGGGAGGTTAGGGAGCAGTTCTTC
CASNPTRREVREQFF
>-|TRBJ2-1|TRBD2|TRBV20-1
TGCAGTGCTAGATCGGGGGGACTAGCGGGGCGGCACAATGAGCAGTTCTTC
CSARSGGLAGRHNEQFF
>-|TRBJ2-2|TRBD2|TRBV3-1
TGTGCCAGCGCCACTCTAGCGGGAGCGCACACCGGGGAGCTGTTTTTT
CASATLAGAHTGELFF
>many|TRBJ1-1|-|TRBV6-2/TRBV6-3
TGTGCCAGCAGTGAAGCCCTGGGTCTCACTGAAGCTTTCTTT
CASSEALGLTEAFF
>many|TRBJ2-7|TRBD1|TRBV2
TGTGCCAGCAATCGGGGACAGGGATTCGAGCAGTACTTC
CASNRGQGFEQYF
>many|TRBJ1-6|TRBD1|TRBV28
TGTGCCAGCAGCCTTCCGGGACAGGCGAGCTCCTATAATTCACCCCTCCACTTT
CASSLPGQASSYNSPLHF
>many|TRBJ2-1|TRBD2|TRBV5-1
TGTGCCAGCAGCCAGGGACTAGCGGGAGGGAGCTCCTACAATGAGCAGTTCTTC
CASSQGLAGGSSYNEQFF
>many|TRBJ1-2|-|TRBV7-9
TGTGCCAGCAGCTTAGCCATGGGCGGCTACACCTTC
CASSLAMGGYTF
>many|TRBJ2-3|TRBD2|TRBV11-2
TGTGCCAGCAGTACTCGAGCGGGATTATCGGATACGCAGTATTTT
CASSTRAGLSDTQYF
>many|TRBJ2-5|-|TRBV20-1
TGCAGTGCTAGGAAGGGGACCGCCCAAGAGACCCAGTACTTC
CSARKGTAQETQYF
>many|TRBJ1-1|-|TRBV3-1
TGTGCCAGCAGCCCCCTTGGGGGTGGCACTGAAGCTTTCTTT
CASSPLGGGTEAFF
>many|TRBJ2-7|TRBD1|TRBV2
TGTGCCAGCACTACAGGGACAGCGAGCTCCTACGAGCAGTACTTC
CASTTGTASSYEQYF
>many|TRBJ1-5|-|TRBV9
TGTGCCAGCAGTGCAGGGGCAGTCAATCAGCCCCAGCATTTT
CASSAGAVNQPQHF
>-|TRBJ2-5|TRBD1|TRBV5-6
TGTGCCAGCAGCGAACACAGGGGGAAGGAGACCCAGTACTTC
CASSEHRGKETQYF
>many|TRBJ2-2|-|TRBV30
TGTGCCTGGAGTGTCATAGGAGGGGAGCTGTTTTTT
CAWSVIGGELFF
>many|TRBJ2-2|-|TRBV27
TGTGCCAGCAGTTTATTAGCACCGAACACCGGGGAGCTGTTTTTT
CASSLLAPNTGELFF
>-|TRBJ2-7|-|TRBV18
TGTGCCAGCTCACCCTACAGGGGAGGCAACGAGCAGTACTTC
CASSPYRGGNEQYF
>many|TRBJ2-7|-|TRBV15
TGTGCCACCAGCAGAGAGCTTTGGCAGGGCGAGCAGTACTTC
CATSRELWQGEQYF
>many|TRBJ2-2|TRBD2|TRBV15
TGTGCCACCAGCAGAGACGGGTCGGGAGCGGGGGACACCGGGGAGCTGTTTTTT
CATSRDGSGAGDTGELFF
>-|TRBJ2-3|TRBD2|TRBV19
TGTGCCAGTAGTGTTAGCGGGATCCTCACAGATACGCAGTATTTT
CASSVSGILTDTQYF
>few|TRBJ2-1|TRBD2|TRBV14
TGTGCCAGCAGCCAGGTTAGCGGGAGGAAGCTCAATGAGCAGTTCTTC
CASSQVSGRKLNEQFF
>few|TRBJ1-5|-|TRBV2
TGTGCCGCCTCGAGTGGGGCAAGCCAGCCCCAGCATTTT
CAASSGASQPQHF
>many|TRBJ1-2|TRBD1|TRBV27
TGTGCCAGCAGTTTCCGCGACAGGGGCTATGGCTACACCTTC
CASSFRDRGYGYTF
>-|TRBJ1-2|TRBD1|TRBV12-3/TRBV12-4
TGTGCCAGCAGTTTAGGGACAGGGGGCGCAAACTATGGCTACACCTTC
CASSLGTGGANYGYTF
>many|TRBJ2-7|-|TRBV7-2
TGTGCCAGCAGCTTAGAGCGACGGGAGCGGTGGGGCGAGCAGTACTTC
CASSLERRERWGEQYF
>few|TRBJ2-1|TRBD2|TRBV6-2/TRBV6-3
TGTGCCAGCAGTTACTCCACGGGAGGGATCTACAATGAGCAGTTCTTC
CASSYSTGGIYNEQFF
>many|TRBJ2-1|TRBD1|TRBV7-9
TGTGCCAGCAGTAGACAGGGGAGAAATGAGCAGTTCTTC
CASSRQGRNEQFF
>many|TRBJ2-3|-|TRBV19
TGTGCCAGTAGTATCCTAGCTGCGGCTAGCACAGATACGCAGTATTTT
CASSILAAASTDTQYF
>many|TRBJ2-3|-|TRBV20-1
TGCAGTGCGGACATTAATAGGGTCACAGATACGCAGTATTTT
CSADINRVTDTQYF
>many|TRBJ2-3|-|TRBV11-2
TGTGCCAGCAGCTTGAAGCGGGTGGCTAGCACAGATACGCAGTATTTT
CASSLKRVASTDTQYF
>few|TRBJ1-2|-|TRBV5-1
TGCGCCAGCAGCGCGGACGGTAACTATGGCTACACCTTC
CASSADGNYGYTF
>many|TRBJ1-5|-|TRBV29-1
TGCAGCGTGGGAGGTCTGGCGCCCAATCAGCCCCAGCATTTT
CSVGGLAPNQPQHF
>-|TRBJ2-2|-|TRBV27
TGTGCCAGCAGTTCGGACGAGTCCGTGAACACCGGGGAGCTGTTTTTT
CASSSDESVNTGELFF
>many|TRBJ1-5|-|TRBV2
TGTGCCAGCAACGGGGGGCGGAATCAGCCCCAGCATTTT
CASNGGRNQPQHF
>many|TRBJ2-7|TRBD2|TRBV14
TGTGCCAGCAGCCAGCGCGGGAGCAATCACGAGCAGTACTTC
CASSQRGSNHEQYF
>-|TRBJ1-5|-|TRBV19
TGTGCCAGCACATATAGCAATCAGCCCCAGCATTTT
CASTYSNQPQHF
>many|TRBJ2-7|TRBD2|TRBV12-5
TGTGCTAGTGGTTCCGCGGGAGGGGGCGCGATTGGCGAGCAGTACTTC
CASGSAGGGAIGEQYF